Listed below are T cell receptor beta chains from one sample, sequenced in a study of T cell responses to AZD1222 COVID-19 vaccine. Generated by immunoSEQ multiplex PCR, the TCRdb table keeps only in-frame clones and is missing some. The sample has about 120,000 clones; roughly 93% are singletons. The sequences come from peripheral blood, collected on day 0 of AZD1222 vaccination. All receptors derive from an adult in good health. CDR3s include the opening cysteine and the closing phenylalanine or tryptophan. A D gene is named only where the DNA matches it firmly. Part of the rows lack a size; the others show once, few, many or a class for expanded clones.

- TRBJ2-3 TRBV27 TRBD2 TGTGCCAGCAGTTTATTAGGTAGCGGGAGGGCCTTCGTAGCGCACACAGATACGCAGTATTTT CASSLLGSGRAFVAHTDTQYF
few TRBJ1-2 TRBV15 TRBD1 TGTGCCACCAGCAGAGATCAGGGGGCCTATGGCTACACCTTC CATSRDQGAYGYTF
- TRBJ1-2 TRBV29-1 - TGCAGCGTTTCCCCCGGATGGGGAATGAGCTATGGCTACACCTTC CSVSPGWGMSYGYTF
- TRBJ2-1 TRBV7-9 TRBD2 TGTGCCAGCAGCTTTTACACTAGCGGGAGGGCCGGTGAGTTCTTC CASSFYTSGRAGEFF
- TRBJ1-5 TRBV11-2 - TGTGCCAGCAGCTTAACCCAGGGCATTCAGCCCCAGCATTTT CASSLTQGIQPQHF
- TRBJ2-7 TRBV4-2 TRBD2 TGTGCCAGCAGCCAAGATTCTAGCGGGAGGGCCGAGCAGTACTTC CASSQDSSGRAEQYF
- TRBJ2-1 TRBV2 - TGTGCCAGCAGCCCCCAGGCAGGGTCCGATACGCTGTTCTTC CASSPQAGSDTLFF
- TRBJ2-7 TRBV28 - TGTGCCAGCACCCGAGTCTCCTACGAGCAGTACTTC CASTRVSYEQYF
- TRBJ2-7 TRBV6-5 - TGTGCCAGCAGCCCCGGATCAGATTACGAGCAGTACTTC CASSPGSDYEQYF
- TRBJ2-1 TRBV28 - TGTGCCAGCAGTTCTCTCGGGGGATCAGGTAATGAGCAGTTCTTC CASSSLGGSGNEQFF
- TRBJ1-1 TRBV19 TRBD1 TGTGCCAGTAGCCCTGAACAGGGGGCGTATACTGAAGCTTTCTTT CASSPEQGAYTEAFF
- TRBJ2-5 TRBV11-2 - TGTGCCAGCAGCGCTGGGACTGTAGAGACCCAGTACTTC CASSAGTVETQYF
- TRBJ2-3 TRBV28 TRBD2 TGTGCCAGCAGTTACGGGACTAGCGGGAGGGCCTGGGGCACAGATACGCAGTATTTT CASSYGTSGRAWGTDTQYF
- TRBJ2-1 TRBV19 TRBD2 TGTGCCAGTAGTATACTAGCGGGTTACGGTGAGCAGTTCTTC CASSILAGYGEQFF
once TRBJ1-5 TRBV10-3 - TGTGCCATCTCCGCGGGGGACCGTTATCAGCCCCAGCATTTT CAISAGDRYQPQHF
- TRBJ1-1 TRBV28 TRBD1 TGTGCCAGCAGCCAGGACCAGGGGGCGAGTACTGAAGCTTTCTTT CASSQDQGASTEAFF
- TRBJ2-6 TRBV19 TRBD2 TGTGCCAGCTCTGGGGGACTAGCTGACGGGGCCAACGTCCTGACTTTC CASSGGLADGANVLTF
- TRBJ2-7 TRBV5-1 - TGCGCCAGCAGCTTGGCCGACAGGTCCTACGAGCAGTACTTC CASSLADRSYEQYF
- TRBJ2-1 TRBV7-3 - TGTGCCAGCAGCTTAAATCCCGGATACTCCTACAATGAGCAGTTCTTC CASSLNPGYSYNEQFF
- TRBJ1-5 TRBV28 - TGTGCCAGCAGTTTATTCGGGCTTAGCAATCAGCCCCAGCATTTT CASSLFGLSNQPQHF
- TRBJ2-1 TRBV5-1 TRBD2 TGCGCCAGCAGCTTGGAGGGCCTAGCGGGAGGGGGCGAGCAGTTCTTC CASSLEGLAGGGEQFF
once TRBJ2-3 TRBV21-1 - TGTGCCAGCGCCCCTCAAGCGGGAGGGCCTAGAGATACGCAGTATTTT CASAPQAGGPRDTQYF
- TRBJ1-2 TRBV6-5 TRBD1 TGTGCCAGCAGTTACTCCGGGACAGCAGCCTACTATGGCTACACCTTC CASSYSGTAAYYGYTF
once TRBJ1-5 TRBV11-2 - TGTGCCAGCAGCCCGGGGATACTCAATCAGCCCCAGCATTTT CASSPGILNQPQHF
- TRBJ2-1 TRBV7-3 - TGTGCCAGCAGCTTGTCCGTAGCGGCAGGCAATGAGCAGTTCTTC CASSLSVAAGNEQFF
- TRBJ1-2 TRBV28 - TGTGCCAGCAGTCCTAACCGACAGCAATCTAACTATGGCTACACCTTC CASSPNRQQSNYGYTF
- TRBJ1-1 TRBV18 - TGTGCCAGCTCTTATACAGTCAACACTGAAGCTTTCTTT CASSYTVNTEAFF
- TRBJ1-1 TRBV20-1 - TGCAGTGCTACGGAAGATGAAGCTTTCTTT CSATEDEAFF
- TRBJ2-1 TRBV5-1 - TGCGCCAGCAGCTTGGCCACGGGGTTCGGGCAGTTCTTC CASSLATGFGQFF
- TRBJ2-2 TRBV27 TRBD1 TGTGCCAGCCGGGGACAGGGGGCCGCCGGGGAGCTGTTTTTT CASRGQGAAGELFF
- TRBJ2-1 TRBV5-1 TRBD2 TGCGCCAGCGGATCGACTAGCGGGAATGAGCAGTTCTTC CASGSTSGNEQFF
- TRBJ1-5 TRBV19 - TGTGCCAGTAACCTTAGTGGGGACGGCAATCAGCCCCAGCATTTT CASNLSGDGNQPQHF
- TRBJ2-2 TRBV5-4 TRBD1 TGTGCCAGCAGCTCCCCGGGACAGGGTGATACCGGGGAGCTGTTTTTT CASSSPGQGDTGELFF
- TRBJ2-1 TRBV18 - TGTGCCAGCTCACCACCTCTTACGGAGCGTCTCTACAATGAGCAGTTCTTC CASSPPLTERLYNEQFF
- TRBJ2-3 TRBV7-3 TRBD2 TGTGCCAGCAGCTTAAAACTAGCGGGAGCAGATACGCAGTATTTT CASSLKLAGADTQYF
- TRBJ2-7 TRBV6-5 - TGTGCCAGCAGTTACGGGGTCGGCGAGCAGTACTTC CASSYGVGEQYF
- TRBJ2-7 TRBV5-1 TRBD1 TGCGCCAGCCGGAGGACAGGACAATACGAGCAGTACTTC CASRRTGQYEQYF
once TRBJ1-5 TRBV7-2 - TGTGCCAGCAGCGCGTTTAATCAGCCCCAGCATTTT CASSAFNQPQHF
- TRBJ2-1 TRBV5-6 - TGTGCCAGCAGCTTGGTGCGGGACAATGAGCAGTTCTTC CASSLVRDNEQFF